This T cell receptor beta chain originates from a study of OX40 agonist ivuxolimab in advanced cancers. Study-wide background: Patients were infused with ivuxolimab every 2 weeks at 0.01 to 10 mg/kg. General study results and limits: There was clonal expansion of CD4+ and CD8+ blood T cells by week 6 at 0.1 to 3.0 mg/kg.

Germline assignment: CDR1 WNHNN and CDR2 SYGVQD (reference sequence). This CDR3 region has 13 residues. Deletions cut 4 bases from V and 7 bases from J, with 13 bases between. Worth noting for this clone: The target antigen is unknown.

TCRdb keeps only in-frame clones here, not all; method: immunoSEQ multiplex PCR. The sample carries about 38,000 clones, over 80% recorded once. The receptor was derived from an adult with an advanced solid tumor such as melanoma, head and neck, liver or kidney cancer. The sample here was CD4+ or CD8+ T cells sorted from blood, taken in a trial of the OX40 agonist ivuxolimab. The V gene is TRBV10-1, the J gene TRBJ1-2, with D perhaps TRBD1 (6 bases). CDR3 sequence reads: CASSVRGLSGYTF. For the CDR3, the DNA is TGCGCCAGCAGTGTTCGGGGGCTCTCTGGCTACACCTTC.